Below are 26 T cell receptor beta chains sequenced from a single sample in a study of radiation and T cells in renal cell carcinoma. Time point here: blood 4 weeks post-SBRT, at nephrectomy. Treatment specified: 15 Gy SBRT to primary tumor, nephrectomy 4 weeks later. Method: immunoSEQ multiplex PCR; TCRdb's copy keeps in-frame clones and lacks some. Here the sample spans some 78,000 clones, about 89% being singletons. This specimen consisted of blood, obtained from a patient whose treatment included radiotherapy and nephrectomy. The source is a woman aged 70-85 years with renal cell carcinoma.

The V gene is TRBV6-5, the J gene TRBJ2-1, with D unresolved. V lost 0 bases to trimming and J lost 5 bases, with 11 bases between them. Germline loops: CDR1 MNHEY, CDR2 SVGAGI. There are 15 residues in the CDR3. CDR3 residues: CASSYSTQRNNEQFF. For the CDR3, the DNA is TGTGCCAGCAGTTACTCGACCCAACGAAACAATGAGCAGTTCTTC.

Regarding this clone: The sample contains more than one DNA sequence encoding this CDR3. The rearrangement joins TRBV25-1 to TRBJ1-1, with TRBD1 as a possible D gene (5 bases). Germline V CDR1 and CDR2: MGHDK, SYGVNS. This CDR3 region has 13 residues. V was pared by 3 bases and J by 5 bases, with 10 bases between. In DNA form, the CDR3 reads TGTGCCAGCAGTGACCCAGGGCGTACTGAAGCTTTCTTT. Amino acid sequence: CASSDPGRTEAFF.

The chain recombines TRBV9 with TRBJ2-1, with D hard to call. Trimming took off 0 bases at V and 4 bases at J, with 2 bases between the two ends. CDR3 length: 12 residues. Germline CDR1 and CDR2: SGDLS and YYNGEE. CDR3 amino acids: CASSVDYNEQFF. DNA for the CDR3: TGTGCCAGCAGCGTAGATTACAATGAGCAGTTCTTC.

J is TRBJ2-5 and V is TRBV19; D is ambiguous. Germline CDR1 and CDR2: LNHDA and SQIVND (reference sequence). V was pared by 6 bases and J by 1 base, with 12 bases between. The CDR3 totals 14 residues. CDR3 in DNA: TGTGCCAGTAGAAGTACGGGTAGCCAAGAGACCCAGTACTTC. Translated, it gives CASRSTGSQETQYF.

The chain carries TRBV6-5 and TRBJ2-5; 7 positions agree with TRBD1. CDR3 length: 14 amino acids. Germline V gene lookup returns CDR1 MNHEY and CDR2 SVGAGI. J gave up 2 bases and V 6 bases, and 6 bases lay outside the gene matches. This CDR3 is CASRQGWAQETQYF. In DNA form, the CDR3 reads TGTGCCAGCAGACAGGGGTGGGCACAAGAGACCCAGTACTTC.

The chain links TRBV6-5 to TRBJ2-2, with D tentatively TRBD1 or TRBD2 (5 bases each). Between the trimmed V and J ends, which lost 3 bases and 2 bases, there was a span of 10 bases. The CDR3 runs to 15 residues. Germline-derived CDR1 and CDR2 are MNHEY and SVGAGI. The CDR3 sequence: CASSYRDGNTGELFF. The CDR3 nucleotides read TGTGCCAGCAGTTATCGGGACGGAAACACCGGGGAGCTGTTTTTT.

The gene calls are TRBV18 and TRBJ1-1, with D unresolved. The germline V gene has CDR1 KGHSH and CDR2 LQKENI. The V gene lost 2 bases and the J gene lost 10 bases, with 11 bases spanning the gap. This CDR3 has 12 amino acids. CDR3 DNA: TGTGCCAGCTCACCAAACGGGGAGGTAGCTTTCTTT. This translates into CASSPNGEVAFF.

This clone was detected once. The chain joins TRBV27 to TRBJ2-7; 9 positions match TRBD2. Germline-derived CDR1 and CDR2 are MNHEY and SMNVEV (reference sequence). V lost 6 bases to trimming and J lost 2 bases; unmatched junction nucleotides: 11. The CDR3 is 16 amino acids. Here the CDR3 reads CASSSLGGGEAYEQYF. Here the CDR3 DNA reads TGTGCCAGCAGCTCCCTAGGCGGGGGGGAGGCCTACGAGCAGTACTTC.

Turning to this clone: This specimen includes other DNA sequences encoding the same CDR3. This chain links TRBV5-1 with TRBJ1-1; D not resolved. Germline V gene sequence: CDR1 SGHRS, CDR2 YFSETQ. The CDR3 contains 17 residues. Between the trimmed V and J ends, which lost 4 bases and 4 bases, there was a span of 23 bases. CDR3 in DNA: TGCGCCAGCAGCCGTTCCGTTACCGGGGATGGTGGCACTGAAGCTTTCTTT. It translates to CASSRSVTGDGGTEAFF.

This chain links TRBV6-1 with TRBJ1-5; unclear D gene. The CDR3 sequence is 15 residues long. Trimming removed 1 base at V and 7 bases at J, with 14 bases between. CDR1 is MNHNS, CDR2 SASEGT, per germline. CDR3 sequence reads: CASSEDEGWGQPQHF. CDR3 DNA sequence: TGTGCCAGCAGTGAAGACGAGGGTTGGGGACAGCCCCAGCATTTT.

The DNA of the CDR3 is TGCAGCGCAACCGAGCGGGGGGAGGGTGGCTACACCTTC. It codes for CSATERGEGGYTF. V and J are TRBV29-1 and TRBJ1-2; perhaps TRBD1 as D (5 bases). V shed 7 bases and J shed 7 bases, with 19 bases lying between them. The CDR3 runs 13 residues. Germline V gene sequence: CDR1 SQVTM, CDR2 ANQGSEA.

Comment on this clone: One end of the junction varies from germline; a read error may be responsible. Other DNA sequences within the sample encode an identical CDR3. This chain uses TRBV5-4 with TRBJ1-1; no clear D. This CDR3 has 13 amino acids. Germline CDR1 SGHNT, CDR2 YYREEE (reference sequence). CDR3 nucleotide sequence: TGTGCCAGCAGTTTGGAGCCTAACACTGAAGCTTTCTTT. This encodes CASSLEPNTEAFF.

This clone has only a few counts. The CDR3 DNA reads as TGTGCCAGTAGTACCTCGACAGGGTTCAATTCACCCCTCCACTTT. Protein sequence: CASSTSTGFNSPLHF. The chain uses TRBV19 and TRBJ1-6; 7 bases line up with TRBD1. J gave up 7 bases and V 4 bases, and 7 bases lay outside the gene matches. Germline CDR1 and CDR2: LNHDA and SQIVND (reference sequence). CDR3 length: 15 amino acids.

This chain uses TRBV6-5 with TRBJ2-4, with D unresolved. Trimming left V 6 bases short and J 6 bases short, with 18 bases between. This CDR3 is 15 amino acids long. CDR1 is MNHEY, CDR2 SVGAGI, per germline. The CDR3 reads CASSAAGSQGNIQYF. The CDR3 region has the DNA TGTGCCAGCAGCGCCGCCGGGTCCCAAGGAAACATTCAGTACTTC.

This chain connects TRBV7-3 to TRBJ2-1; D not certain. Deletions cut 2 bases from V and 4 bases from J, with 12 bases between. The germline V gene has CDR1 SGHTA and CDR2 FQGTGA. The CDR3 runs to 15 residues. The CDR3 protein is CASSLAGSLYNEQFF. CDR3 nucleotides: TGTGCCAGCAGCTTAGCCGGATCCCTATACAATGAGCAGTTCTTC.

CDR3 loop: CASTAGTGLSNEKLFF. DNA of the CDR3: TGTGCCAGCACCGCCGGGACAGGGCTTTCTAATGAAAAACTGTTTTTT. The J gene is TRBJ1-4, the V gene TRBV2; 9 bases are a match to TRBD1. The CDR3 is made up of 16 amino acids. V dropped 7 bases and J dropped 3; count of bases not matched to a gene: 9. The germline gives CDR1 SNHLY, CDR2 FYNNEI.

The CDR3 region is CSAGTDNEQFF. As DNA, the CDR3 is TGCAGCGCTGGCACTGACAATGAGCAGTTCTTC. V usage is TRBV29-1 and J usage is TRBJ2-1, with unresolved D. The CDR3 contains 11 residues. Looked up from germline, CDR1 is SQVTM and CDR2 is ANQGSEA. Trimming pared 7 bases from V and 5 bases from J, leaving 9 bases between.

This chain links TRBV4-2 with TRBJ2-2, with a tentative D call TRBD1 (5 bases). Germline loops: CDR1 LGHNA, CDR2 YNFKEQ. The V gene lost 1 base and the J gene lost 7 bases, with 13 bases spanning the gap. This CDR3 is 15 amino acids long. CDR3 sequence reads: CASSQVAKGNGELFF. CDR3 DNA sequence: TGTGCCAGCAGCCAAGTAGCTAAGGGGAACGGGGAGCTGTTTTTT.

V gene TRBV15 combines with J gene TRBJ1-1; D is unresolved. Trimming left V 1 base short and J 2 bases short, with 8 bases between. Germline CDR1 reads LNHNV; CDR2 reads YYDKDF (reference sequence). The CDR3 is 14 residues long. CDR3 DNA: TGTGCCACCAGCAGAGCTGGCAGTAACACTGAAGCTTTCTTT. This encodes CATSRAGSNTEAFF.

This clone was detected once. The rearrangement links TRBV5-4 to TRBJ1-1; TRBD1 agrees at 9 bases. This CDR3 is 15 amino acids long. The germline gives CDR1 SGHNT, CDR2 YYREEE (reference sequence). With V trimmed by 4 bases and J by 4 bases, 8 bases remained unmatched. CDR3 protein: CASSLPTGGVTEAFF. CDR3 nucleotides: TGTGCCAGCAGCCTACCGACAGGGGGAGTCACTGAAGCTTTCTTT.

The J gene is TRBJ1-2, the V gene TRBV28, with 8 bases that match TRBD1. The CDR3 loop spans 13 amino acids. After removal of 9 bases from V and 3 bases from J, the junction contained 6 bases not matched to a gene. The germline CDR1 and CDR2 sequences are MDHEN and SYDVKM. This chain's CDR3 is CASEDREDYGYTF. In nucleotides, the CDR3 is TGTGCCAGTGAGGACAGGGAGGACTATGGCTACACCTTC.

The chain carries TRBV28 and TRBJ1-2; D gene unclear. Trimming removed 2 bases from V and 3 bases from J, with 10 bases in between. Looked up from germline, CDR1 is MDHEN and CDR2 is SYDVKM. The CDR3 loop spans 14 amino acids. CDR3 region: CASSLERGHYGYTF. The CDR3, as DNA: TGTGCCAGCAGTTTAGAACGCGGTCACTATGGCTACACCTTC.

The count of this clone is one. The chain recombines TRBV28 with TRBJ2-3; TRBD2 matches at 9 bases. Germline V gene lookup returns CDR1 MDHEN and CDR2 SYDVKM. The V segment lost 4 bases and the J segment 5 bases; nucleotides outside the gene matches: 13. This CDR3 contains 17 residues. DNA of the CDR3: TGTGCCAGCAGTTCCACTAGCGGGCAGGTTGAGGTAGATACGCAGTATTTT. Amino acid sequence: CASSSTSGQVEVDTQYF.

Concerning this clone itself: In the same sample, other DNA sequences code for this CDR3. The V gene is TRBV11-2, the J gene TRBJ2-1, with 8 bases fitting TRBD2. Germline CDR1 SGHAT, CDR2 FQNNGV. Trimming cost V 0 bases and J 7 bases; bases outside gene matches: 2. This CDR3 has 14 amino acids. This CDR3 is CASSLDRGGNEQFF. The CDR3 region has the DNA TGTGCCAGCAGCTTAGACCGCGGGGGGAATGAGCAGTTCTTC.

CDR3 region: CASSEGPLYNEQFF. In DNA, the CDR3 is TGTGCCAGCAGTGAAGGTCCGCTCTACAATGAGCAGTTCTTC. V and J are TRBV6-4 and TRBJ2-1; D remains ambiguous. In germline, CDR1 is MRHNA, CDR2 SNTAGT. The CDR3 runs 14 residues. V gave up 3 bases and J gave up 3 bases, with 9 bases separating them.

In nucleotides, the CDR3 is TGTGCCAGTAGTTTAATCCGGGCCGCTAATTCACCCCTCCACTTT. Protein sequence: CASSLIRAANSPLHF. The genes are TRBV19 and TRBJ1-6; D uncertain. The germline V gene encodes CDR1 LNHDA and CDR2 SQIVND (reference sequence). Deletions cut 5 bases from V and 6 bases from J, with 14 bases between. This CDR3 is 15 amino acids long. Looking up the rest from reference TRBV19 and TRBJ1-6 gives the full variable domain: DGGITQSPKYLFRKEGQNVTLSCEQNLNHDAMYWYRQDPGQGLRLIYYSQIVNDFQKGDIAEGYSVSREKKESFPLTVTSAQKNPTAFYLCASSLIRAANSPLHFGNGTRLTVT.